This T cell receptor beta chain originates from a study of T cell repertoires in cytomegalovirus infection. On the study more broadly: Well-studied HLA-B-restricted CMV epitopes were used in the study alongside recently identified HLA-C-restricted ones. It was the public TCR beta signatures that indicated both CMV infection and matching HLA type.

MiXCR was run by TCRdb on the reads, yielding one entry per CDR3 protein. The table has about 830,000 distinct CDR3 sequences, about 30% seen once. CDR1 and CDR2 (germline): SEHNR, FQNEAQ (reference sequence). This CDR3 region has 17 residues. V lost 5 bases and J 5 bases, leaving 21 bases between the germline ends. Study conclusions and caveats: Dominating the ex vivo response were HLA-C-restricted CMV-specific TCR beta clonotypes. There were carriers of CMV plus the relevant HLA, and cumulative public TCR beta family frequency identified them.

This clonotype has a handful of counts. Its target is unknown. The clonotype comes from a human donor in good health (CMV status not recorded). Some clones in this sample may be carry-over from other donors' samples. The starting material was cultured CD8+ T cells from PBMCs, obtained from culture after CMV antigen stimulation. V and J are TRBV7-9 and TRBJ2-2, with D unclear. The CDR3 bases are TGTGCCAGCAGCGCAATTTCTCAGCGAATAGGGACCGGGGAGCTGTTTTTT. Protein product: CASSAISQRIGTGELFF.